Included here is one T cell receptor beta chain sequence, with context. CDR1 is MGHRA, CDR2 YSYEKL, per germline. Trimming pared 0 bases from V and 9 bases from J, leaving 15 bases between. This CDR3 contains 15 residues. The method was immunoSEQ multiplex PCR; TCRdb's version includes in-frame clones alone and lacks a portion of them. The sample consists of roughly 80,000 clones, roughly four fifths of them appearing once. The data stem from a study of blood T cell repertoires in COVID-19. The sequence was obtained from an elderly man with acute or convalescent COVID-19. The chain uses TRBV4-1 and TRBJ2-1; tentative D call: TRBD1 (5 bases). The sample comprised peripheral blood. CDR3 DNA: TGCGCCAGCAGCCAAGATTTGGGGCCGCCAGGTGAGCAGTTCTTC. This translates into CASSQDLGPPGEQFF.